This T cell receptor (beta chain) was obtained from a study of T-cell memory formation after mild COVID-19. Study conclusions and caveats: Pre-infection memory contained some responding clones, which suggested that cross-reactive memory had joined.

5'RACE with constant-segment primers built TCRalpha and TCRbeta cDNA libraries with UMIs. One entry per CDR3 protein, called by TCRdb with MiXCR from the 5' RACE reads. The sample carries some 210,000 distinct CDR3 sequences, around 19% recorded once. This clonotype was recorded many times. Its target is unknown. The sequence derives from an adult woman who had mild COVID-19 (a few samples of this study predate the infection). Cell type and time point are not known. Sequencing was performed on PBMCs or a T cell subset sorted from them (not recorded which).

This chain's CDR3 is CATSREGPYEQYF. DNA for the CDR3: TGTGCCACCAGCAGAGAGGGGCCCTACGAGCAGTACTTC. This chain links TRBV15 with TRBJ2-7; a possible D gene is TRBD1 (5 bases). V was clipped by 0 bases and J by 2 bases, with 5 bases between them. The CDR3 loop spans 13 amino acids. Germline values: CDR1 LNHNV, CDR2 YYDKDF (reference sequence).